These T cell receptor beta chains were read from a single sample in a study of vaccination and CD4 T cells after COVID-19. For these TCRs, the target antigens are not known. TCRdb used MiXCR to reprocess the PCR reads, holding one entry per CDR3 protein. This table holds 25,000 to 30,000 distinct CDR3 sequences, 40% to 55% found once. This specimen was CD4+ T cells from blood, cultured in vitro, taken before SARS-CoV-2 vaccination. These receptors all come from a human donor who received a COVID-19 vaccine. CDR3s include the opening cysteine and the closing phenylalanine or tryptophan. A D gene is named only where the DNA matches it firmly. Only part of the rows carry a size: once, few, many, or a class if the clone is expanded.

>TRBJ1-2|TRBD1|NA|TRBV23-1
TGCGCCAGCAGTCGTCGCAGGGGGAGGGGTGGCTACACCTTC
CASSRRRGRGGYTF
>TRBJ2-3|TRBD1|NA|TRBV10-2
TGCGCCAGCACCCCCGGGACAGGGCCGGATACGCAGTATTTT
CASTPGTGPDTQYF
>TRBJ2-2|TRBD2|once|TRBV2
TGTGCCAGCAGTGAAGAGGCTAGCGGTCCTACAATGAACACCGGGGAGCTGTTTTTT
CASSEEASGPTMNTGELFF
>TRBJ1-6|TRBD1|few|TRBV6-1
TGTGCCAGCCGGGACAGGGTTCTTCCGTGGAGTGTCGGGACCGTGAATTCACCCCTCCACTTT
CASRDRVLPWSVGTVNSPLHF
>TRBJ2-7|NA|once|TRBV11-3
TGTGCCAGCAGCTTAGATCTCGGTGGCGAGCAGTACTTC
CASSLDLGGEQYF
>TRBJ2-3|TRBD2|NA|TRBV5-4
TGTGCCAGCAGCCGGAACCCTAGCGGGGACACAGATACGCAGTATTTT
CASSRNPSGDTDTQYF
>TRBJ2-2|TRBD2|medium-sized|TRBV30
TGTGCCTGGAGTGTCACTAGCGGGGGGGCCGGGGAGCTGTTTTTT
CAWSVTSGGAGELFF
>TRBJ1-5|NA|few|TRBV7-2
TGTGCCAGCAGCACTCGGGAGGGTCAGCCCCAGCATTTT
CASSTREGQPQHF
>TRBJ1-2|TRBD1|few|TRBV2
TGTGCCAGCAGGGGGAACAGGGGGGAACTCTCAAACTATGGCTACACCTTC
CASRGNRGELSNYGYTF
>TRBJ1-1|NA|NA|TRBV7-2
TGTGCCAGCGGAAAACGAGGGGGGGGAAACACTGAAGCTTTCTTT
CASGKRGGGNTEAFF
>TRBJ2-1|TRBD2|NA|TRBV9
TGTGCCAGCAGTCTAGGGACTAGCGCCCGTCAGCAGTTCTTC
CASSLGTSARQQFF
>TRBJ2-2|NA|NA|TRBV11-3
TGTGCCAGCAGCTTATGGTCCACCGGGGAGCTGTTTTTT
CASSLWSTGELFF
>TRBJ2-5|NA|few|TRBV30
TGTGCCTGGAGTGTATTTTCCACTAGCTGGGAGACCCAGTACTTC
CAWSVFSTSWETQYF
>TRBJ1-2|TRBD1|NA|TRBV20-1
TGCAGTGCTAGTAAAACAGGGGGTCCCTATGGCTACACCTTC
CSASKTGGPYGYTF
>TRBJ1-3|TRBD1|NA|TRBV6-1
TGTGCCAGCGGGGAAAGGACAGGGTTCGGAAACACCATATATTTT
CASGERTGFGNTIYF
>TRBJ2-2|TRBD2|NA|TRBV7-9
TGTGCCAGCAGCTTCACCGCTTCTAGCGGGGGGGAGACCGGGGAGCTGTTTTTT
CASSFTASSGGETGELFF
>TRBJ1-2|NA|once|TRBV9
TGTGCCAGCAGCGTAGATACGCGGACGGGTGGCTACACCTTC
CASSVDTRTGGYTF
>TRBJ2-3|NA|few|TRBV27
TGTGCCAGCACGCTTGGGGGCACAGATACGCAGTATTTT
CASTLGGTDTQYF
>TRBJ2-5|TRBD2|NA|TRBV5-1
TGCGCCAGCAGCTCCGGACTAGCGGGGGGACGAACCGAAGAGACCCAGTACTTC
CASSSGLAGGRTEETQYF
>TRBJ1-5|NA|NA|TRBV18
TGTGCCAGCTCACCCTTCTCCGGGGGCGGGAGCAATCAGCCCCAGCATTTT
CASSPFSGGGSNQPQHF
>TRBJ2-4|NA|NA|TRBV7-9
TGTGCCAGCAGCTTAGGGGGTCTGGGAAACATTCAGTACTTC
CASSLGGLGNIQYF
>TRBJ1-2|NA|NA|TRBV12-3/TRBV12-4
TGTGCCAGCAGCCCCTCCCGGGGGGGGTCGGGCTACACCTTC
CASSPSRGGSGYTF
>TRBJ1-5|NA|few|TRBV27
TGTGCCAGCAGCCTTTCGTTTGGGCAGCCCCAGCATTTT
CASSLSFGQPQHF
>TRBJ1-1|NA|NA|TRBV30
TGTGCCTGGGGATCGAACCTAAACACTGAAGCTTTCTTT
CAWGSNLNTEAFF
>TRBJ2-3|TRBD2|NA|TRBV6-2/TRBV6-3
TGTGCCAGCAGTTATAGTAGCGGGGAATCAGATACGCAGTATTTT
CASSYSSGESDTQYF
>TRBJ1-6|NA|few|TRBV7-3
TGTGCCAGCAGCTTGTCCAGAACTACTAATTCACCCCTCCACTTT
CASSLSRTTNSPLHF
>TRBJ1-2|NA|NA|TRBV20-1
TGCAGTGCTAGAAGCTCTACGGATTATGGCTACACCTTC
CSARSSTDYGYTF
>TRBJ2-7|TRBD1|few|TRBV24-1
TGTGCCACCAGTGATCACAGGGGGCGAGAGCAGTACTTC
CATSDHRGREQYF
>TRBJ2-3|NA|NA|TRBV7-6
TGTGCCAGCAGCTTAGCGGGGGGACATTTCGGGGTAGATACGCAGTATTTT
CASSLAGGHFGVDTQYF
>TRBJ1-5|NA|few|TRBV6-5
TGTGCCAGCAGTTCCGGGGCCCTGGGTCCCCAGCATTTT
CASSSGALGPQHF
>TRBJ1-6|TRBD1|NA|TRBV9
TGTGCCAGCAGGGGGACAGAGACTTATAATTCACCCCTCCACTTT
CASRGTETYNSPLHF
>TRBJ2-7|TRBD1|NA|TRBV19
TGTGCCAGTAGGCCGGGACAGGGACGGGGATACGAGCAGTACTTC
CASRPGQGRGYEQYF
>TRBJ1-6|NA|NA|TRBV30
TGTGCCTGGAGTGGAGGAGCAGGGAATAGTTCACCCCTCCACTTT
CAWSGGAGNSSPLHF
>TRBJ2-5|TRBD2|NA|TRBV24-1
TGTGCCACCGGCGGGGGGAAGGAGACCCAGTACTTC
CATGGGKETQYF
>TRBJ1-1|NA|once|TRBV10-3
TGTGCCATCAGTGAGTCGAGGAACACTGAAGCTTTCTTT
CAISESRNTEAFF
>TRBJ1-5|NA|NA|TRBV30
TGTGCCTGGAGTCCGTCGGCGGGTCAGCCCCAGCGTTTT
CAWSPSAGQPQRF
>TRBJ2-1|NA|NA|TRBV15
TGTGCCACCAGCGGACTCAGATTGGACTACAATGAGCAGTTCTTC
CATSGLRLDYNEQFF
>TRBJ1-2|NA|once|TRBV6-5
TGTGCCAGCAGTTACGCCCCCGGAGTCGGGTATGGCTACACCTTC
CASSYAPGVGYGYTF
>TRBJ2-5|TRBD1|NA|TRBV29-1
TGCAGCGTTGAACATGGACAGGGCCTCCAAGAGACCCAGTACTTC
CSVEHGQGLQETQYF
>TRBJ1-2|TRBD1|few|TRBV30
TGTGCCTGCCCGGACAGGGAGGGCTATGGCTACACCTTC
CACPDREGYGYTF
>TRBJ2-1|TRBD2|NA|TRBV24-1
TGTGCCACCAGTGATTCGGTAGCGGGAGCGCCATACAATGAGCAGTTCTTC
CATSDSVAGAPYNEQFF
>TRBJ2-1|NA|NA|TRBV2
TGTGCCAGCAGTGACGCAGGGTACAATGAGCAGTTCTTC
CASSDAGYNEQFF
>TRBJ2-3|TRBD2|NA|TRBV6-1
TGTGCCAGCAGTGGGAGGGGACTAGTGGTCGGGGATACGCAGTATTTT
CASSGRGLVVGDTQYF
>TRBJ1-2|NA|few|TRBV5-3
TGTGCCAGCAGCACGCCGGTAGGGGTCGGCTATGGCTACACCTTC
CASSTPVGVGYGYTF
>TRBJ2-2|TRBD1|NA|TRBV24-1
TGTGCCACCAGTGGGTCGATCCAGGGGGCGTCCGGGGAGCTGTTTTTT
CATSGSIQGASGELFF
>TRBJ1-5|TRBD1|NA|TRBV20-1
TGCAGTGCTAGGCGGGACAGCCGGAATCAGCCCCAGCATTTT
CSARRDSRNQPQHF
>TRBJ1-2|TRBD1|few|TRBV7-9
TGTGCCAGCAGCTCGACAGGGGACAACGGCTACACCTTC
CASSSTGDNGYTF
>TRBJ1-2|NA|NA|TRBV30
TGTGCCTGGTCGCCCCGGGGGGGTATATTAATCTATGGCTACACCTTC
CAWSPRGGILIYGYTF
>TRBJ2-7|NA|NA|TRBV12-5
TGTGCTAGTGGTTTTGGTAGAGGGTTGGTCTACGAGCAGTACTTC
CASGFGRGLVYEQYF
>TRBJ2-1|NA|few|TRBV20-1
TGCAGTGCCCCCGCGGCGGGCTCCTACAATGAGCAGTTCTTC
CSAPAAGSYNEQFF
>TRBJ1-4|NA|NA|TRBV6-1
TGTGCCAGCGGATCGCACGATACAGGGACGAATGAAAAACTGTTTTTT
CASGSHDTGTNEKLFF
>TRBJ2-1|NA|NA|TRBV7-2
TGTGCCAGCAGCTTAGATGGTAGCGTAACCTACAATGAGCAGTTCTTC
CASSLDGSVTYNEQFF
>TRBJ2-7|TRBD2|few|TRBV10-3
TGTGCCATCAGTGATCCCCAGCGGGGGTCTGGCGAGCAGTACTTC
CAISDPQRGSGEQYF
>TRBJ2-5|NA|NA|TRBV2
TGTGCCAGCAGGGTGAAAGAGACCCAGTACTTC
CASRVKETQYF
>TRBJ1-2|NA|few|TRBV12-3/TRBV12-4
TGTGCCAGCAGTTTCACGCACAGGACGGGCTACACCTTC
CASSFTHRTGYTF
>TRBJ1-6|TRBD1|NA|TRBV19
TGTGCCAGTAGTACCGGGACAGGGGGTTATTCACCCCTCCACTTT
CASSTGTGGYSPLHF
>TRBJ2-7|TRBD1|few|TRBV7-8
TGTGCCAGCAGCTTAGCGGACAGGAGGCACGAGCAGTACTTC
CASSLADRRHEQYF
>TRBJ2-4|NA|few|TRBV27
TGTGCCAGCAGTCCCCAGTTGGGGGCCATTCAGTACTTC
CASSPQLGAIQYF
>TRBJ1-5|NA|NA|TRBV12-5
TGTGCTAGTGGTTTGGGGGGCGCCTGGAATCAGCCCCAGCATTTT
CASGLGGAWNQPQHF